Below are 22 T cell receptor beta chains sequenced from a single sample in a study of graft-versus-host responses after intestinal transplantation. Sequencing was performed with immunoSEQ multiplex PCR; in TCRdb, only in-frame clones are kept and a portion is missing. This table holds tens of thousands of clones, around 90% found once. The antigens these receptors bind are not known. The specimen comprised unstimulated CD4+ T cells sorted from spleen or lymph node cells, sampled before intestinal transplant. These receptors all stem from a human donor who received an intestinal transplant.

V and J are TRBV19 and TRBJ1-6; D call uncertain. The germline V and J ends were trimmed by 5 bases and 5 bases, with 13 bases remaining between them. This CDR3 has 15 residues. Germline V gene sequence: CDR1 LNHDA, CDR2 SQIVND (reference sequence). Written as DNA, the CDR3 is TGTGCCAGTAGTGGCTCTGGGCCCGATAATTCACCCCTCCACTTT. Translating gives CASSGSGPDNSPLHF.

As for this clone: Other nucleotide sequences in the sample specify the same CDR3. This chain joins TRBV5-1 and TRBJ2-6; 7 bases align to TRBD1. The CDR3 is 18 amino acids. Germline values: CDR1 SGHRS, CDR2 YFSETQ. V dropped 4 bases and J dropped 0; count of bases not matched to a gene: 10. CDR3 residues: CASSASGTESSGANVLTF. In nucleotides, the CDR3 is TGCGCCAGCAGCGCGTCCGGGACAGAGAGCTCTGGGGCCAACGTCCTGACTTTC.

This sequence joins TRBV4-1 and TRBJ1-4; D is perhaps TRBD1 (6 bases). Between the trimmed V and J ends, which lost 3 bases and 4 bases, there was a span of 15 bases. Germline CDR1 is MGHRA and CDR2 is YSYEKL. The CDR3 sequence is 16 residues long. Written as DNA, the CDR3 is TGCGCCAGCAGCCAGGACCACACAGGGCTTAATGAAAAACTGTTTTTT. Protein sequence: CASSQDHTGLNEKLFF.

The chain links TRBV28 to TRBJ2-1, with D unclear. Trimming removed 5 bases from V and 5 bases from J, with 7 bases in between. CDR1 and CDR2 (germline): MDHEN, SYDVKM. The CDR3 has 12 amino acids. CDR3 sequence: CASSPSHNEQFF. In nucleotides, the CDR3 is TGTGCCAGCAGTCCCAGCCACAATGAGCAGTTCTTC.

In this sample, this clone turned up a few times. The chain uses TRBV9 and TRBJ2-3, with D perhaps TRBD2 (6 bases). CDR3 length: 15 amino acids. Germline loops: CDR1 SGDLS, CDR2 YYNGEE. Trimming removed 1 base from V and 5 bases from J, with 14 bases in between. Written as DNA, the CDR3 is TGTGCCAGCAGCGTAACTACCAGGGAGGAAGATACGCAGTATTTT. Translation gives CASSVTTREEDTQYF.

The chain uses TRBV6-5 and TRBJ2-3, with 8 bases fitting TRBD1. Germline CDR1 is MNHEY and CDR2 is SVGAGI. Trimming removed 0 bases from V and 6 bases from J; junction bases left unmatched: 5. CDR3 length: 15 residues. CDR3 DNA: TGTGCCAGCAGTTACTCAGCTACAGGGGGGGATACGCAGTATTTT. This translates into CASSYSATGGDTQYF.

The chain links TRBV7-8 to TRBJ1-6; weak D call: TRBD1 (5 bases). The CDR3 covers 15 residues. Germline V CDR1 and CDR2: SGHVS, FQNEAQ. Trimming pared 3 bases from V and 6 bases from J, leaving 12 bases between. The CDR3 is CASSLGGRSNSPLHF. CDR3 nucleotides: TGTGCCAGCAGCTTGGGGGGACGGTCTAATTCACCCCTCCACTTT.

This clone was found once. The rearrangement uses TRBV11-2 and TRBJ1-4; D unclear. Germline V gives CDR1 SGHAT, CDR2 FQNNGV. V was pared by 0 bases and J by 0 bases, with 8 bases between. This CDR3 comprises 16 residues. DNA of the CDR3: TGTGCCAGCAGCTTAGAGGGCGCATCAACTAATGAAAAACTGTTTTTT. Translated, it gives CASSLEGASTNEKLFF.

The CDR3 DNA is TGCAGCGTTGACCCGACAGGCTATGTTTCTAGGGGCTACACCTTC. This sequence encodes CSVDPTGYVSRGYTF. This chain uses TRBV29-1 with TRBJ1-2, with a weak D call TRBD1 (6 bases). V was clipped by 3 bases and J by 8 bases, with 22 bases between them. Germline CDR1 SQVTM, CDR2 ANQGSEA. The CDR3 spans 15 residues.

This chain links TRBV6-5 with TRBJ1-2; 7 nucleotides line up with TRBD1. After removal of 5 bases from V and 4 bases from J, the junction contained 10 bases not matched to a gene. Germline CDR1 and CDR2: MNHEY and SVGAGI. This CDR3 has 15 amino acids. The CDR3 reads CASSREGAPGYGYTF. CDR3 in DNA: TGTGCCAGCAGTCGGGAGGGGGCTCCAGGCTATGGCTACACCTTC.

This clone was recorded a few times. The genes are TRBV18 and TRBJ2-2; 13 bases align to TRBD2. Germline V gene lookup returns CDR1 KGHSH and CDR2 LQKENI. This CDR3 comprises 19 residues. V shed 0 bases, J shed 6 bases, and the junction held 10 bases outside the gene matches. The CDR3 spells CASSPPGTSGTHRPGELFF. The DNA of the CDR3 is TGTGCCAGCTCACCACCGGGGACTAGCGGGACCCACCGTCCCGGGGAGCTGTTTTTT.

The chain employs TRBV21-1 and TRBJ2-7; the D call of TRBD2 is as the table states it, not checked on the DNA. TRBV21-1 represents a pseudogene. The CDR3 totals 14 residues. CDR3 region: CASPGSGREDEQYF. The CDR3 coding sequence is TGTGCCAGCCCTGGGAGCGGGAGAGAAGACGAGCAGTACTTC.

The chain carries TRBV9 and TRBJ2-1; D may be TRBD1 (5 bases). V lost 0 bases to trimming and J lost 0 bases, with 7 bases between them. Germline values: CDR1 SGDLS, CDR2 YYNGEE. The CDR3 spans 15 residues. The CDR3 spells CASSVGTNSYNEQFF. In nucleotides, the CDR3 is TGTGCCAGCAGCGTAGGGACAAACTCCTACAATGAGCAGTTCTTC.

This clone was counted between two and nine times. The chain employs TRBV9 and TRBJ1-3, with D tentatively TRBD1 (5 bases). With 0 bases removed from V and 0 bases from J, the gap between germline ends came to 10 bases. Germline V lookup: CDR1 SGDLS, CDR2 YYNGEE. The CDR3 length is 16 residues. CDR3 region: CASSVAPGSSGNTIYF. DNA of the CDR3: TGTGCCAGCAGCGTAGCCCCAGGGAGCTCTGGAAACACCATATATTTT.

This clone was picked up a small number of times. The chain links TRBV7-7 to TRBJ2-7; D call uncertain. Trimming took 0 bases from V and 2 from J, leaving 11 bases between them. Looked up from germline, CDR1 is SSHAT and CDR2 is FNYEAQ (reference sequence). This CDR3 region has 15 residues. CDR3 nucleotides: TGTGCCAGCAGCTTAGCCGGCAGAGGAGCCTACGAGCAGTACTTC. Protein sequence: CASSLAGRGAYEQYF.

This chain connects TRBV7-9 to TRBJ1-1; maybe TRBD1 (6 bases). Trimming removed 2 bases from V and 3 bases from J, with 7 bases in between. The CDR3 sequence is 13 residues long. The germline CDR1 and CDR2 sequences are SEHNR and FQNEAQ (reference sequence). CDR3 region: CASSLNRDTEAFF. The CDR3 coding sequence is TGTGCCAGCAGCTTAAACAGGGACACTGAAGCTTTCTTT.

The chain is built from TRBV7-2 and TRBJ2-1, with 12 bases identical to TRBD2. Trimming cost V 0 bases and J 9 bases; bases outside gene matches: 6. CDR3 length: 16 amino acids. Germline V gives CDR1 SGHTA, CDR2 FQGNSA. The CDR3 bases are TGTGCCAGCAGCTTAGCGTGGACTAGCGGGAACGTTGAGCAGTTCTTC. Amino acids: CASSLAWTSGNVEQFF.

Comment on this clone: Other DNA sequences in the same sample also yield this CDR3. CDR3 in amino acids: CASSRLAGGVTDTQYF. The CDR3 coding sequence is TGTGCCAGCAGTCGACTAGCGGGAGGGGTCACAGATACGCAGTATTTT. This sequence joins TRBV2 and TRBJ2-3, with 14 bases fitting TRBD2. CDR3 length: 16 residues. Germline-derived CDR1 and CDR2 are SNHLY and FYNNEI. The trim removed 5 bases at V and 2 bases at J, leaving 3 bases unmatched.

The J gene is TRBJ2-7, the V gene TRBV28; 7 positions match TRBD1. The V gene end was trimmed by 6 bases and the J gene end by 3 bases; junction bases not matched to a gene: 14. The CDR3 is made up of 16 amino acids. Germline V lookup: CDR1 MDHEN, CDR2 SYDVKM. Here the CDR3 DNA reads TGTGCCAGCAGAGACAGGGCTGGGGTGCGGTTCTACGAGCAGTACTTC. Protein: CASRDRAGVRFYEQYF.

The chain employs TRBV7-8 and TRBJ1-2; 7 bases agree with TRBD1. There are 16 residues in the CDR3. CDR1 and CDR2 (germline): SGHVS, FQNEAQ. J gave up 5 bases and V 5 bases, and 14 bases lay outside the gene matches. This CDR3 reads CASSLTSGGAQYGYTF. Written as DNA, the CDR3 is TGTGCCAGCAGCCTCACGTCAGGGGGGGCACAGTATGGCTACACCTTC. The full variable domain, with the rest looked up from reference TRBV7-8 and TRBJ1-2, is GAGVSQSPRYKVAKRGQDVALRCDPISGHVSLFWYQQALGQGPEFLTYFQNEAQLDKSGLPSDRFFAERPEGSVSTLKIQRTQQEDSAVYLCASSLTSGGAQYGYTFGSGTRLTVV.

The chain couples TRBV11-3 to TRBJ2-2; the D gene could be TRBD1 or TRBD2 (6 bases each). Trimming stripped 5 bases from V and 4 bases from J, with 17 bases between. Germline CDR1 reads SGHNT; CDR2 reads YENEEA. There are 16 residues in the CDR3. The CDR3 nucleotides are TGTGCCAGCAGCCCTCAACTAGGAGGGGGCACCGGGGAGCTGTTTTTT. Translated: CASSPQLGGGTGELFF.

The rearrangement uses TRBV18 and TRBJ2-4; no clear D gene. The V gene's germline CDR1 is KGHSH and CDR2 LQKENI. The CDR3 has 13 amino acids. Trimming removed 6 bases at V and 6 bases at J, with 12 bases between. The CDR3 loop reads CASSMASLNIQYF. The DNA of the CDR3 is TGTGCCAGCTCGATGGCGTCCTTAAACATTCAGTACTTC.